This T cell receptor (beta chain) was sequenced for a study of blood T cells in healthy people across ages. Findings and caveats of the study: TCR beta diversity tracked closely with naive T cell percentage. When one million T cells were used, diversity estimates were thought to be underestimates.

Staff drew ten milliliters of peripheral blood from each donor. V dropped 5 bases and J dropped 3 bases, with 8 bases sitting between them. Germline V gene lookup returns CDR1 SGHTA and CDR2 FQGNSA. The CDR3 length is 13 residues. The use of a sample-barcoded 5' primer and a J-beta primer mix characterized a second PCR of roughly 6 to 11 cycles. Using its own MiXCR run on the 5' RACE reads, TCRdb lists one record per CDR3 protein. The sample lists roughly 680,000 distinct CDR3 sequences; around half were seen once. On this clonotype itself: The antigen is not known.

Sequencing was carried out using blood. The gene calls are TRBV7-2 and TRBJ2-1; D call uncertain. The sequence derives from a woman in her sixties in good health. The CDR3 is CASSPRIYNEQFF. The CDR3 DNA is TGTGCCAGCAGCCCCAGGATCTACAATGAGCAGTTCTTC. Looking up the rest from reference TRBV7-2 and TRBJ2-1 gives the full variable domain: GAGVSQSPSNKVTEKGKDVELRCDPISGHTALYWYRQSLGQGLEFLIYFQGNSAPDKSGLPSDRFSAERTGGSVSTLTIQRTQQEDSAVYLCASSPRIYNEQFFGPGTRLTVL.